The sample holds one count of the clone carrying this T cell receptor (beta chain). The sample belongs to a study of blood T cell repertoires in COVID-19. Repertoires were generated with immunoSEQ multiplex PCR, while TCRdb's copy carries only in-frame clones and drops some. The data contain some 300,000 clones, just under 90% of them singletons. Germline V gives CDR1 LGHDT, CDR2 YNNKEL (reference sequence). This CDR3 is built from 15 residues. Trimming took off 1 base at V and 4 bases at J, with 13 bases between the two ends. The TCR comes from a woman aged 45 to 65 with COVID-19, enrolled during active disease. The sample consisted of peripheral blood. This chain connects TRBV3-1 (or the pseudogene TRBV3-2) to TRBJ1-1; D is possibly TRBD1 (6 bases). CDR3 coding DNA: TGTGCCAGCAGCCAAGCCCAGGGGCGGAGCACTGAAGCTTTCTTT. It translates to CASSQAQGRSTEAFF.